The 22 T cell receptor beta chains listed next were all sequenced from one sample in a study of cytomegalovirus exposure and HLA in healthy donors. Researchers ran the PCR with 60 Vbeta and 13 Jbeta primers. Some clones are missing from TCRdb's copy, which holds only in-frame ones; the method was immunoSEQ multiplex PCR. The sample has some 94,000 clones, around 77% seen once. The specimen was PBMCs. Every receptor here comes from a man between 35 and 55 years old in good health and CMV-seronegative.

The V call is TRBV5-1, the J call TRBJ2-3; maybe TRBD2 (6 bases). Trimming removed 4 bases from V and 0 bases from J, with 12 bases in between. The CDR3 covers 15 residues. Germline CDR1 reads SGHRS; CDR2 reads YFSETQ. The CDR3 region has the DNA TGCGCCAGCAGCACGGGACTCATTAGCACAGATACGCAGTATTTT. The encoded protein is CASSTGLISTDTQYF.

The CDR3 reads CASSLGTSGAETQYF. The CDR3 bases are TGTGCCAGCAGCTTAGGGACTAGCGGGGCAGAGACCCAGTACTTC. V is TRBV11-1 and J is TRBJ2-5; 12 nucleotides agree with TRBD2. This CDR3 contains 15 residues. Looked up from germline, CDR1 is SGHAT and CDR2 is FQDESV (reference sequence). With V trimmed by 1 base and J by 4 bases, 1 base remained unmatched.

For the CDR3, the DNA is TGTGCCAGCACCATGACAGGTGTTTGGAGCTCCTACAATGAGCAGTTCTTC. It is translated as CASTMTGVWSSYNEQFF. V and J are TRBV7-9 and TRBJ2-1; D might be TRBD1 (6 bases). This CDR3 region has 17 residues. CDR1 is SEHNR, CDR2 FQNEAQ, per germline (reference sequence). V lost 7 bases to trimming and J lost 0 bases, with 19 bases between them.

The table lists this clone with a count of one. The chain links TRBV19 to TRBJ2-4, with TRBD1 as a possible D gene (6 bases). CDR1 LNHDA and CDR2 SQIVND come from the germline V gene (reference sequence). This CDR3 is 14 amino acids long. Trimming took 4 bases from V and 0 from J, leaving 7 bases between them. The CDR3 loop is CASSRTVAKNIQYF. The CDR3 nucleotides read TGTGCCAGTAGTAGGACAGTAGCCAAAAACATTCAGTACTTC.

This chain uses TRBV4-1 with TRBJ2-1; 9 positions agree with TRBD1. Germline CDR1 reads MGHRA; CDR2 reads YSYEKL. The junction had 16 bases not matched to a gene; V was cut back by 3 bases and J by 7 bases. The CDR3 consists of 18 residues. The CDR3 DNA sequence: TGCGCCAGCAGCCAGAGCAAGGGGACAGGGCGGGATACTAATGAGCAGTTCTTC. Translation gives CASSQSKGTGRDTNEQFF.

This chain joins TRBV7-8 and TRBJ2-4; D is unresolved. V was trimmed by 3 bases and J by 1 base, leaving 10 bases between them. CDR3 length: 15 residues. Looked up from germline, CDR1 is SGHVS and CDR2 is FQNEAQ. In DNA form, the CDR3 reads TGTGCCAGCAGCTTGACTTCCTTTGCCAAAAACATTCAGTACTTC. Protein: CASSLTSFAKNIQYF. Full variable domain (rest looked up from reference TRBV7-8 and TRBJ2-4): GAGVSQSPRYKVAKRGQDVALRCDPISGHVSLFWYQQALGQGPEFLTYFQNEAQLDKSGLPSDRFFAERPEGSVSTLKIQRTQQEDSAVYLCASSLTSFAKNIQYFGAGTRLSVL.

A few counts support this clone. CDR3 DNA: TGTGCCAGTAGTATTGGACAGAGAGGGAATTCACCCCTCCACTTT. This gives the protein CASSIGQRGNSPLHF. This chain uses TRBV19 with TRBJ1-6, with D perhaps TRBD1 (6 bases). The CDR3 has 15 residues. The germline gives CDR1 LNHDA, CDR2 SQIVND (reference sequence). Between the trimmed V and J ends, which lost 3 bases and 7 bases, there was a span of 13 bases.

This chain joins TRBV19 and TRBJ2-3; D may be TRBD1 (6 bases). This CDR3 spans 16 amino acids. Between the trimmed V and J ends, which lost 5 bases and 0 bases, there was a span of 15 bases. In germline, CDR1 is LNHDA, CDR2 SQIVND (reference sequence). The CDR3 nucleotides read TGTGCCAGTAGTCTACAGGGATTATCTAGCACAGATACGCAGTATTTT. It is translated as CASSLQGLSSTDTQYF.

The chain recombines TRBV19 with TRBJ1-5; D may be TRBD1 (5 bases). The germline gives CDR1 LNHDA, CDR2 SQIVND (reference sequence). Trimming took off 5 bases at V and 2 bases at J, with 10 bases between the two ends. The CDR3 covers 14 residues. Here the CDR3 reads CASSPWGGNQPQHF. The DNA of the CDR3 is TGTGCCAGTAGTCCTTGGGGGGGCAATCAGCCCCAGCATTTT. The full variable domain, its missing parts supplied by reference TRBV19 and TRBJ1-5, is DGGITQSPKYLFRKEGQNVTLSCEQNLNHDAMYWYRQDPGQGLRLIYYSQIVNDFQKGDIAEGYSVSREKKESFPLTVTSAQKNPTAFYLCASSPWGGNQPQHFGDGTRLSIL.

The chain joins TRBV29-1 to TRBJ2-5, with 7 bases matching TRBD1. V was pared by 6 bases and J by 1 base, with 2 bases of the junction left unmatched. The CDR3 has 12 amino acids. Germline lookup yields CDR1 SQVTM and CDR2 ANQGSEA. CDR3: CSVRTGQETQYF. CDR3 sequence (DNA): TGCAGCGTACGGACAGGCCAAGAGACCCAGTACTTC.

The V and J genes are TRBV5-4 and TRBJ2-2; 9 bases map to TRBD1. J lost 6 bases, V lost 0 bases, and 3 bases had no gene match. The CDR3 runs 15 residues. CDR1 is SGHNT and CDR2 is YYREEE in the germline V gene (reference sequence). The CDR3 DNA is TGTGCCAGCAGCTTGGGTAGGACAGGGGCCGGGGAGCTGTTTTTT. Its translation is CASSLGRTGAGELFF.

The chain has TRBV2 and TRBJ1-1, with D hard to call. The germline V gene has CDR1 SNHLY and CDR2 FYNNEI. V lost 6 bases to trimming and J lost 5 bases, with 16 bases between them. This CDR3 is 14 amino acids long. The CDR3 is CASSLMADGTEAFF. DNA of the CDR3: TGTGCCAGCAGCCTCATGGCTGACGGGACTGAAGCTTTCTTT.

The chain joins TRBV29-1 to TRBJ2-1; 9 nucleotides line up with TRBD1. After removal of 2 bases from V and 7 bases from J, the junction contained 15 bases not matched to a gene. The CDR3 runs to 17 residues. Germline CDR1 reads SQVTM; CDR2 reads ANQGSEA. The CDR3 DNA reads TGCAGCGTTGAAAGGATACCGGGACAGGGAAAATTGAATGAGCAGTTCTTC. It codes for CSVERIPGQGKLNEQFF.

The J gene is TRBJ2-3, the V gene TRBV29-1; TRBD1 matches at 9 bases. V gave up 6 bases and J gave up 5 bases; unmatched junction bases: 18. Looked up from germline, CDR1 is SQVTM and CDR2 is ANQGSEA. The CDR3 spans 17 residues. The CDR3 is CSVDLTGPTGGEDTQYF. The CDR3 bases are TGCAGCGTAGACCTCACGGGCCCCACAGGGGGCGAAGATACGCAGTATTTT.

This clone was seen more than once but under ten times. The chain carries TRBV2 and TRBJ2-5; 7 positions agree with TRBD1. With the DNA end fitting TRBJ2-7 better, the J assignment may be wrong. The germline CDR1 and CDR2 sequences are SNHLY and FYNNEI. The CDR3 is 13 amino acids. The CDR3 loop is CASSVRQGYEQYF. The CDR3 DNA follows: TGTGCCAGCAGTGTTCGACAGGGCTACGAGCAGTACTTC.

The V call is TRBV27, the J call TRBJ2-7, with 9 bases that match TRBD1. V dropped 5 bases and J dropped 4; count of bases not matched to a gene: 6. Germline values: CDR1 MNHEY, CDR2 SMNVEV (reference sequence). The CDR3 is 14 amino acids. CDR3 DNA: TGTGCCAGCAGTGACCGGGACAGGGCATACGAGCAGTACTTC. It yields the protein CASSDRDRAYEQYF.

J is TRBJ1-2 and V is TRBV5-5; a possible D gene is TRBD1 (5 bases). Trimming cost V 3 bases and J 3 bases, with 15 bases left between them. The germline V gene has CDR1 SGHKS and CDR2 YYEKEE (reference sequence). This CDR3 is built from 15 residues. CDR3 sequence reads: CASSSYRPEDYGYTF. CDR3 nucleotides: TGTGCCAGCAGCTCCTACAGGCCCGAGGACTATGGCTACACCTTC.

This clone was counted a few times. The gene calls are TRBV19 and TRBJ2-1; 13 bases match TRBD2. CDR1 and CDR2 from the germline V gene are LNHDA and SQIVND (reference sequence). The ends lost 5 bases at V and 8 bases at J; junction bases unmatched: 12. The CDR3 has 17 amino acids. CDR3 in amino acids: CASSAKGLAGWWDEQFF. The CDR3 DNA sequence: TGTGCCAGTAGTGCAAAGGGACTAGCGGGGTGGTGGGATGAGCAGTTCTTC.

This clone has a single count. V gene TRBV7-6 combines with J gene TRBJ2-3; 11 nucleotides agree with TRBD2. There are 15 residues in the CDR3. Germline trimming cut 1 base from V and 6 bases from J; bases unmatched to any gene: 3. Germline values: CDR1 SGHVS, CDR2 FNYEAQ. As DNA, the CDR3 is TGTGCCAGCAGCTTAGGGGCTAGCGGGGGGGATACGCAGTATTTT. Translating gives CASSLGASGGDTQYF.

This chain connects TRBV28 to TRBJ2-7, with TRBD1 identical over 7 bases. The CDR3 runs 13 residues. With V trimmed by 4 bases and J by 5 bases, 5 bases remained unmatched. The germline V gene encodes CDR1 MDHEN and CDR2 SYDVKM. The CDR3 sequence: CASSSRGLNEQYF. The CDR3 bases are TGTGCCAGCAGTTCTAGGGGGCTAAACGAGCAGTACTTC.

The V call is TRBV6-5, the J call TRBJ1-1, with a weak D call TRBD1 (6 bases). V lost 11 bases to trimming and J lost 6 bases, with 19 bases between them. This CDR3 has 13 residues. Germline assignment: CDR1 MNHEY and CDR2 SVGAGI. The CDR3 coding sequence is TGTGCCGCCCGCCGGGGGGCGCGTTCTGAAGCTTTCTTT. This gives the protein CAARRGARSEAFF.

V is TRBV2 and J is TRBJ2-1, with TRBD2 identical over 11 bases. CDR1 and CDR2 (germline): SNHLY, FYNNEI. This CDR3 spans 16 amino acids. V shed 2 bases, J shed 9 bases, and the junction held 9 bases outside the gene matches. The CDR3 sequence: CASSEQASGGWGEQFF. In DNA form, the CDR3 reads TGTGCCAGCAGTGAACAGGCTAGCGGGGGGTGGGGTGAGCAGTTCTTC.